Following are 13 T cell receptor beta chains from one sample sequenced in a study of cytomegalovirus exposure and HLA in healthy donors. The assay was immunoSEQ multiplex PCR, and TCRdb's table has in-frame clones only and misses some. The sample has under 200,000 clones; around nine tenths are singletons. Sample: PBMCs. These receptor sequences come from a young woman in good health and CMV-seropositive.

The chain has TRBV2 and TRBJ1-1; tentative D call: TRBD1 (6 bases). Germline V gene sequence: CDR1 SNHLY, CDR2 FYNNEI. This CDR3 comprises 14 residues. The V and J ends lost 8 bases and 0 bases respectively, with 13 bases between them. The CDR3 reads CASGGSQMNTEAFF. Here the CDR3 DNA reads TGTGCCAGCGGGGGCTCACAGATGAACACTGAAGCTTTCTTT.

This chain links TRBV10-3 with TRBJ1-1; 7 nucleotides line up with TRBD1. Germline assignment: CDR1 ENHRY and CDR2 SYGVKD. V was pared by 6 bases and J by 7 bases, with 11 bases of the junction left unmatched. The CDR3 contains 14 residues. CDR3 sequence (DNA): TGTGCCATCAGGCCCACTACAGGGGACGATGAAGCTTTCTTT. Residues: CAIRPTTGDDEAFF.

This clone showed up just once. The chain employs TRBV9 and TRBJ2-5; tentatively, D is TRBD1 (6 bases). V gave up 3 bases and J gave up 2 bases, with 17 bases separating them. The CDR3 runs to 16 residues. Germline V gene sequence: CDR1 SGDLS, CDR2 YYNGEE. The CDR3 bases are TGTGCCAGCAGCGCCTCCGAAACAGGGCAACAAGAGACCCAGTACTTC. This gives the protein CASSASETGQQETQYF.

The chain links TRBV4-3 to TRBJ2-1; TRBD2 might be the D (6 bases). The V and J ends lost 0 bases and 9 bases respectively, with 18 bases between them. Germline CDR1 LGHNA, CDR2 YSLEER. This CDR3 contains 16 residues. The CDR3 reads CASSQEFSSRGGEQFF. CDR3 in DNA: TGCGCCAGCAGCCAAGAGTTCTCCTCGAGGGGAGGTGAGCAGTTCTTC.

The rearrangement joins TRBV11-2 to TRBJ2-7; 10 positions agree with TRBD2. V shed 5 bases and J 1 base; nucleotides not matched to a gene: 5. The CDR3 loop spans 15 amino acids. Germline-derived CDR1 and CDR2 are SGHAT and FQNNGV. CDR3 sequence reads: CASSRSGRGSYEQYF. CDR3 coding DNA: TGTGCCAGCAGCCGGAGCGGGAGGGGATCCTACGAGCAGTACTTC.

This chain uses TRBV27 with TRBJ2-7; 11 bases agree with TRBD1. The CDR3 runs 14 residues. V gave up 5 bases and J gave up 7 bases; unmatched junction bases: 7. CDR1 is MNHEY and CDR2 is SMNVEV in the germline V gene (reference sequence). The CDR3 region has the DNA TGTGCCAGCAGTATAAGGGACAGGGGGATGGAGCAGTACTTC. It yields the protein CASSIRDRGMEQYF.

The V gene is TRBV6-5, the J gene TRBJ2-1; 8 bases line up with TRBD2. The J segment lost 9 bases and the V segment lost 6 bases, leaving 10 bases of the junction unmatched. This CDR3 spans 14 amino acids. The germline gives CDR1 MNHEY, CDR2 SVGAGI. The CDR3 DNA follows: TGTGCCAGCAGGCCTGGGACTAGTGGGCTTGAGCAGTTCTTC. Amino acid sequence: CASRPGTSGLEQFF.

DNA of the CDR3: TGTGCCTGGACCAAGACTAGCGGGAGGGTCAATGAGCAGTTCTTC. It is translated as CAWTKTSGRVNEQFF. The chain employs TRBV30 and TRBJ2-1; TRBD2 agrees at 14 bases. Losses at the gene ends were 4 bases for V and 6 bases for J; bases not matched to a gene: 5. Germline V CDR1 and CDR2: GTSNPN, SVGIG (reference sequence). CDR3 length: 15 amino acids.

The J gene is TRBJ2-2, the V gene TRBV2, with 7 nucleotides matching TRBD1. The V and J ends lost 7 bases and 5 bases, in that order; junction bases with no gene match: 10. The CDR3 runs to 15 residues. The germline gives CDR1 SNHLY, CDR2 FYNNEI. CDR3 amino acids: CASTQTSGGTGELFF. The CDR3 DNA is TGTGCCAGCACCCAAACCTCAGGGGGTACCGGGGAGCTGTTTTTT. Combining the CDR3 with reference TRBV2 and TRBJ2-2 gives the whole variable domain EPEVTQTPSHQVTQMGQEVILRCVPISNHLYFYWYRQILGQKVEFLVSFYNNEISEKSEIFDDQFSVERPDGSNFTLKIRSTKLEDSAMYFCASTQTSGGTGELFFGEGSRLTVL.

The V call is TRBV2, the J call TRBJ2-1, with D possibly TRBD2 on 5 matching bases. This CDR3 is 11 amino acids long. Trimming left V 4 bases short and J 7 bases short, with 5 bases between. Germline values: CDR1 SNHLY, CDR2 FYNNEI. The chain's CDR3 is CASSGGNEQFF. CDR3 bases: TGTGCCAGCAGTGGAGGGAATGAGCAGTTCTTC.

The chain carries TRBV27 and TRBJ2-3, with D perhaps TRBD1 (5 bases). CDR3 size: 15 residues. In germline, CDR1 is MNHEY, CDR2 SMNVEV (reference sequence). V lost 5 bases to trimming and J lost 0 bases, with 12 bases between them. This CDR3 is CASSKGAASTDTQYF. As DNA, the CDR3 is TGTGCCAGCAGTAAAGGGGCCGCTAGCACAGATACGCAGTATTTT.

The chain is built from TRBV27 and TRBJ2-2, with TRBD2 as a possible D gene (6 bases). Trimming removed 6 bases at V and 1 base at J, with 9 bases between. This CDR3 contains 14 residues. Germline CDR1 reads MNHEY; CDR2 reads SMNVEV (reference sequence). The CDR3 DNA follows: TGTGCCAGCAGGTCAGCGGGGAACACCGGGGAGCTGTTTTTT. Translated: CASRSAGNTGELFF.

This rearrangement joins TRBV5-4 to TRBJ1-2; perhaps TRBD1 as D (6 bases). Germline loops: CDR1 SGHNT, CDR2 YYREEE (reference sequence). The CDR3 extends over 17 amino acids. The V end lost 2 bases, the J end lost 5 bases, and 22 bases lay between the germline ends. This chain's CDR3 is CASSFLTSRGGGYGYTF. The CDR3 coding sequence is TGTGCCAGCAGCTTCTTAACATCCAGGGGCGGTGGTTATGGCTACACCTTC.